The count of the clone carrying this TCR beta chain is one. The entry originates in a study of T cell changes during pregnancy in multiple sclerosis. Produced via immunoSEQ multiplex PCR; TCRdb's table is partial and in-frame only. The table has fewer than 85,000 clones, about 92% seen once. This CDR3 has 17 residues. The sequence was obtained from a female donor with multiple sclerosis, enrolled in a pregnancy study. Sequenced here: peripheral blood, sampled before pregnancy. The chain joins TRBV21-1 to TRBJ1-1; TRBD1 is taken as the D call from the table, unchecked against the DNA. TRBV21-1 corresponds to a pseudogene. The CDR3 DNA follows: TGTGCCAGCAGCTCAACGGAACGAGGGGGCCCGAACACTGAAGCTTTCTTT. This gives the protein CASSSTERGGPNTEAFF.